The sequence of this T cell receptor beta chain was determined in a study of cytomegalovirus exposure and HLA in healthy donors. General study findings and limits: Several V segments, TRBV6-2 and TRBV6-3 among them, could not be told apart and were dropped. An observed cluster of highly shared sequence variants was recorded as a likely sequencing artifact.

Donors sampled were nominally healthy, though unrecorded immune exposures were likely. Trimming left V 2 bases short and J 2 bases short, with 13 bases between. CDR1 and CDR2 from the germline V gene are SGDLS and YYNGEE. This CDR3 spans 15 amino acids. The table lists this clone with a few counts. Its antigen is unidentified. Primers: 60 Vbeta forward and 13 Jbeta reverse. TCRdb's copy holds only in-frame clones and misses some; the assay was immunoSEQ multiplex PCR. The repertoire holds fewer than 250,000 clones, with about four fifths as singletons. This chain links TRBV9 with TRBJ1-1; possible D gene TRBD1, 5 bases. Sequenced sample: PBMCs. The receptor comes from a man aged 30 to 39 in good health and CMV-seropositive. The CDR3 DNA reads as TGTGCCAGCAGCGTGGCCCCAGACAGAAACACTGAAGCTTTCTTT. Translating gives CASSVAPDRNTEAFF. Full variable domain (outside the CDR3, taken from reference TRBV9 and TRBJ1-1): DSGVTQTPKHLITATGQRVTLRCSPRSGDLSVYWYQQSLDQGLQFLIQYYNGEERAKGNILERFSAQQFPDLHSELNLSSLELGDSALYFCASSVAPDRNTEAFFGQGTRLTVV.